Presented here are 3 T cell receptor beta chains from one specimen sequenced in a study of spatial heterogeneity in lung cancer (dated by TCRdb to between 2018 and 2021). General findings and caveats noted by the study authors: The number of expanded intratumoral alpha and beta TCRs correlated with the tumor nonsynonymous mutation count.

For these TCRs, the target antigens are not known. The library was produced with 5' RACE. The sequencer listed for this sample is NextSeq 500. The public reads were reprocessed in TCRdb via fastp at Q25 and MiXCR, keeping in-frame beta chains. Rows are combined by CDR3 protein, so each entry shows the most common genes and DNA. Within this sample are 10,000 to 15,000 distinct CDR3 sequences, with roughly 7% of them counted one time only. The leading ten clones occupy around 3.4% of the sample. Read against the paper, the sample's time point label means: sample taken at primary tumor resection. Here the sequenced sample was lung tumor tissue, taken at surgery. The receptors shown here come from a female donor with early-stage non-small cell lung cancer.

In this sample, this clonotype is medium-sized. The V and J genes are TRBV11-3 and TRBJ2-1; D unclear. Trimming removed 0 bases from V and 9 bases from J, with 9 bases in between. This CDR3 has 13 residues. Germline V gene sequence: CDR1 SGHNT, CDR2 YENEEA. CDR3 DNA sequence: TGTGCCAGCAGCTTAGAGGCCCGGACTGAGCAGTTCTTC. Amino acid sequence: CASSLEARTEQFF.

This clonotype was counted ten times or more. This chain joins TRBV12-3 or TRBV12-4 and TRBJ2-1; D not resolved. Between the trimmed V and J ends, which lost 3 bases and 7 bases, there was a span of 13 bases. This CDR3 has 14 amino acids. The CDR3 DNA reads TGTGCCAGCAGTTTTGTTCCCGCGTCGAATGAGCAGTTCTTC. Its translation: CASSFVPASNEQFF.

This clonotype is labeled as medium-sized (0.01 to 0.1%). This chain connects TRBV27 to TRBJ2-5, with TRBD2 matching 11 bases. V was pared by 8 bases and J by 2 bases, with 10 bases of the junction left unmatched. Germline loops: CDR1 MNHEY, CDR2 SMNVEV (reference sequence). The CDR3 is 16 residues long. CDR3 nucleotide sequence: TGTGCCAGCGGGGAAGGACTAGCGGGCTTGCAAGAGACCCAGTACTTC. Its protein product is CASGEGLAGLQETQYF.